Presented here are 20 T cell receptor beta chains from one specimen sequenced in a study of blood T cell repertoires in COVID-19. The table came from immunoSEQ multiplex PCR; TCRdb's copy has only in-frame clones and leaves some out. The table shows about 53,000 clones, with about 80% occurring only once. The source material was peripheral blood. The receptors come from a human donor in a cohort sampled during active COVID-19.

This chain joins TRBV18 and TRBJ1-2, with a possible D match to TRBD1 (6 bases). From germline, CDR1 is KGHSH and CDR2 LQKENI. This CDR3 spans 18 amino acids. Trimming stripped 0 bases from V and 8 bases from J, with 25 bases between. The CDR3 protein is CASSPPPQRQAVGVGYTF. The CDR3 nucleotides read TGTGCCAGCTCACCACCGCCCCAAAGACAGGCAGTCGGAGTCGGCTACACCTTC. The variable domain in full, completed from reference TRBV18 and TRBJ1-2, reads NAGVMQNPRHLVRRRGQEARLRCSPMKGHSHVYWYRQLPEEGLKFMVYLQKENIIDESGMPKERFSAEFPKEGPSILRIQQVVRGDSAAYFCASSPPPQRQAVGVGYTFGSGTRLTVV.

This chain's CDR3 is CASSAGTVGYEQYF. CDR3 sequence (DNA): TGTGCCAGTAGTGCCGGGACAGTTGGCTACGAGCAGTACTTC. The rearrangement links TRBV19 to TRBJ2-7, with TRBD1 identical over 7 bases. V was pared by 5 bases and J by 3 bases, with 7 bases of the junction left unmatched. Germline CDR1 is LNHDA and CDR2 is SQIVND (reference sequence). This CDR3 is 14 amino acids long. Variable domain in full (rest from reference TRBV19 and TRBJ2-7): DGGITQSPKYLFRKEGQNVTLSCEQNLNHDAMYWYRQDPGQGLRLIYYSQIVNDFQKGDIAEGYSVSREKKESFPLTVTSAQKNPTAFYLCASSAGTVGYEQYFGPGTRLTVT.

This clone was recorded many times. This sequence joins TRBV5-1 and TRBJ2-2; D is possibly TRBD1 (5 bases). The V and J ends lost 4 bases and 7 bases respectively, with 11 bases between them. Germline assignment: CDR1 SGHRS and CDR2 YFSETQ. The CDR3 sequence is 13 residues long. CDR3 region: CASSPPDSGELFF. CDR3 in DNA: TGCGCCAGCAGCCCCCCAGACAGCGGGGAGCTGTTTTTT.

The V gene is TRBV1, the J gene TRBJ2-1; the D call in the table, TRBD2, was not verified against the DNA. TRBV1 is recorded as a pseudogene. The CDR3 length is 20 residues. This CDR3 reads CTSSQEPSGNHASRYNEQFF. CDR3 nucleotide sequence: TGCACCAGCAGCCAAGAGCCTAGCGGGAACCATGCTAGTAGATACAATGAGCAGTTCTTC.

This clone was detected once. The chain employs TRBV18 and TRBJ1-6, with TRBD1 matching 7 bases. V shed 3 bases and J 11 bases; nucleotides not matched to a gene: 10. CDR1 KGHSH and CDR2 LQKENI come from the germline V gene. The CDR3 is made up of 15 amino acids. Here the CDR3 reads CASSPRTGEMAPLHF. For the CDR3, the DNA is TGTGCCAGCTCACCGAGGACAGGCGAAATGGCACCCCTCCACTTT.

The V gene is TRBV18, the J gene TRBJ2-1; 9 positions agree with TRBD2. J was trimmed by 0 bases and V by 5 bases; bases with no gene match: 2. The CDR3 covers 15 residues. Germline V gene lookup returns CDR1 KGHSH and CDR2 LQKENI. The CDR3 sequence: CASSDSGSSYNEQFF. CDR3 coding DNA: TGTGCCAGCTCAGATAGCGGGAGCTCCTACAATGAGCAGTTCTTC.

This sequence joins TRBV4-2 and TRBJ2-3, with 8 nucleotides matching TRBD2. CDR3 length: 15 amino acids. The germline V gene encodes CDR1 LGHNA and CDR2 YNFKEQ. Trimming cost V 6 bases and J 0 bases; bases outside gene matches: 5. DNA for the CDR3: TGTGCCAGCAGGTTCTCTAGCGGGAGCACAGATACGCAGTATTTT. Translation: CASRFSSGSTDTQYF.

The genes are TRBV30 and TRBJ2-5, with D unclear. V was shortened by 5 bases and J by 4 bases, with 14 bases between the two germline ends. The CDR3 length is 13 residues. CDR1 is GTSNPN, CDR2 SVGIG, per germline (reference sequence). The CDR3: CAWGPDGLETQYF. The CDR3 DNA reads TGTGCCTGGGGGCCCGACGGGTTAGAGACCCAGTACTTC.

The chain employs TRBV13 and TRBJ1-2, with TRBD1 as a possible D gene (5 bases). Trimming pared 0 bases from V and 8 bases from J, leaving 7 bases between. Germline V lookup: CDR1 PRHDT, CDR2 FYEKMQ (reference sequence). This CDR3 is built from 12 residues. The CDR3: CASSLGTVGYTF. In nucleotides, the CDR3 is TGTGCCAGCAGCTTAGGGACAGTCGGCTACACCTTC.

The V and J genes are TRBV11-2 and TRBJ2-1; the D gene is possibly TRBD2 (5 bases). CDR1 is SGHAT and CDR2 is FQNNGV in the germline V gene. The length of the CDR3 is 16 residues. Deletions cut 5 bases from V and 0 bases from J, with 14 bases between. In DNA, the CDR3 is TGTGCCAGCAGCAAAACTAGAACCCTCTCCTACAATGAGCAGTTCTTC. The encoded protein is CASSKTRTLSYNEQFF.

The V gene is TRBV10-3, the J gene TRBJ1-6; 7 bases line up with TRBD1. V lost 6 bases and J lost 6; bases outside the gene matches: 2. The CDR3 length is 13 residues. The V gene's germline CDR1 is ENHRY and CDR2 SYGVKD. The CDR3 bases are TGTGCCATCAGGGGGACAGCTAATTCACCCCTCCACTTT. Translating it yields CAIRGTANSPLHF.

The chain combines TRBV30 with TRBJ2-1; 11 nucleotides line up with TRBD2. Germline CDR1 GTSNPN, CDR2 SVGIG (reference sequence). The CDR3 loop spans 18 amino acids. Unmatched junction bases numbered 18, after V lost 7 bases and J lost 4 bases. CDR3: CAYRNGVAGTSGYNEQFF. The CDR3 nucleotides read TGTGCCTATCGTAACGGAGTGGCCGGGACTAGCGGATACAATGAGCAGTTCTTC.

J is TRBJ2-5 and V is TRBV20-1; D ambiguous. The CDR3 sequence is 10 residues long. Germline CDR1 and CDR2: DFQATT and SNEGSKA (reference sequence). The ends were cut back, 7 bases at V and 2 bases at J, with 5 bases in the middle. The CDR3 reads CSVVQETQYF. CDR3 nucleotides: TGCAGTGTAGTTCAAGAGACCCAGTACTTC.

This clone was seen a single time. The chain recombines TRBV10-1 with TRBJ2-3; D is possibly TRBD1 (5 bases). The CDR3 is 15 amino acids. The germline V and J ends were trimmed by 5 bases and 0 bases, with 12 bases remaining between them. From germline, CDR1 is WNHNN and CDR2 SYGVQD (reference sequence). The CDR3: CASSFSRASTDTQYF. The CDR3 DNA reads TGCGCCAGCAGTTTTTCCAGGGCGAGCACAGATACGCAGTATTTT.

The chain is built from TRBV29-1 and TRBJ2-5, with D tentatively TRBD2 (5 bases). The V and J ends lost 3 bases and 3 bases respectively, with 8 bases between them. Looked up from germline, CDR1 is SQVTM and CDR2 is ANQGSEA. This CDR3 is built from 12 residues. The CDR3 coding sequence is TGCAGCGTTGAGTCGGGGAAAGAGACCCAGTACTTC. Protein sequence: CSVESGKETQYF.

The V and J genes are TRBV24-1 and TRBJ2-2; D remains unclear. V lost 4 bases and J lost 1, with 3 bases in between. The length of the CDR3 is 13 residues. Germline V lookup: CDR1 KGHDR, CDR2 SFDVKD. The DNA of the CDR3 is TGTGCCACCAGTGACCAGAACACCGGGGAGCTGTTTTTT. Translating gives CATSDQNTGELFF.

This chain connects TRBV2 to TRBJ2-4; TRBD1 aligns across 8 bases. The CDR3 spans 15 residues. Germline CDR1 reads SNHLY; CDR2 reads FYNNEI. V trimming: 6 bases; J trimming: 1 base; junction bases outside the gene matches: 5. CDR3 coding DNA: TGTGCCAGCAGCTCTCAGGGGGCGGCCAAAAACATTCAGTACTTC. The encoded protein is CASSSQGAAKNIQYF.

The J gene is TRBJ2-7, the V gene TRBV19; 9 nucleotides agree with TRBD1. The CDR3 is 16 residues long. The trim removed 6 bases at V and 0 bases at J, leaving 9 bases unmatched. Germline V gives CDR1 LNHDA, CDR2 SQIVND (reference sequence). As DNA, the CDR3 is TGTGCCAGTAGGTCACCACAGGGGGCAGCCTCCTACGAGCAGTACTTC. Amino acids: CASRSPQGAASYEQYF.

The chain couples TRBV5-1 to TRBJ1-2, with TRBD1 identical over 10 bases. Losses at the gene ends were 3 bases for V and 6 bases for J; bases not matched to a gene: 11. The CDR3 loop spans 16 amino acids. The germline gives CDR1 SGHRS, CDR2 YFSETQ. CDR3 DNA sequence: TGCGCCAGCAGCTCCACCCTACTGACAGGGGGCAATGGCTACACCTTC. Translation: CASSSTLLTGGNGYTF.

The chain joins TRBV19 to TRBJ2-7; D might be TRBD1 (5 bases). The germline CDR1 and CDR2 sequences are LNHDA and SQIVND (reference sequence). Trimming removed 8 bases at V and 3 bases at J, with 14 bases between. The CDR3 totals 13 residues. The CDR3 DNA sequence: TGTGCCAGTTCAGGGTATGTAGGCTACGAGCAGTACTTC. Encoded protein: CASSGYVGYEQYF. The full variable domain, completed using reference TRBV19 and TRBJ2-7, is DGGITQSPKYLFRKEGQNVTLSCEQNLNHDAMYWYRQDPGQGLRLIYYSQIVNDFQKGDIAEGYSVSREKKESFPLTVTSAQKNPTAFYLCASSGYVGYEQYFGPGTRLTVT.